Listed here are 7 T cell receptor beta chains from one sample, sequenced in a study of blood T cell repertoires in COVID-19. Using immunoSEQ multiplex PCR, the repertoire was profiled, and TCRdb retains in-frame clones only, with some absent. The data hold 100,000 to 150,000 clones, with 70% to 90% observed a single time. Source material: PBMCs or T cells enriched from blood (not recorded which). The source of these receptors is a woman aged 45-60 years who had recovered from COVID-19.

This clone was found once. The rearrangement uses TRBV10-3 and TRBJ2-6; 7 nucleotides align to TRBD1. The CDR3 has 15 amino acids. Per germline, CDR1 ENHRY and CDR2 SYGVKD. The V and J ends lost 4 bases and 1 base, in that order; junction bases with no gene match: 1. As DNA, the CDR3 is TGTGCCATCAGTGGGGGACAGTCTGGGGCCAACGTCCTGACTTTC. This encodes CAISGGQSGANVLTF.

This clone was seen only a few times. Other DNA sequences from this sample encode an identical CDR3 as well. The rearrangement links TRBV11-2 to TRBJ1-2; the match to TRBD1 covers 7 bases. Looked up from germline, CDR1 is SGHAT and CDR2 is FQNNGV. The V and J ends lost 5 bases and 4 bases, in that order; junction bases with no gene match: 4. This CDR3 contains 13 residues. DNA for the CDR3: TGTGCCAGCAGCCTAGGGGGCGGCTATGGCTACACCTTC. It translates to CASSLGGGYGYTF.

This rearrangement joins TRBV5-5 to TRBJ2-7; 9 positions agree with TRBD1. CDR1 SGHKS and CDR2 YYEKEE come from the germline V gene (reference sequence). V was pared by 2 bases and J by 2 bases, with 2 bases of the junction left unmatched. This CDR3 contains 14 residues. The CDR3 region is CASSFGTGTYEQYF. The CDR3 DNA sequence: TGTGCCAGCAGCTTTGGGACAGGGACCTACGAGCAGTACTTC.

The chain couples TRBV6-2 or TRBV6-3 to TRBJ2-6; TRBD1 is a possible D gene (6 bases). Germline CDR1 is MNHEY and CDR2 is SVGEGT. The V end was cut by 2 bases, the J end by 2 bases, with 10 bases between. The CDR3 consists of 16 residues. Here the CDR3 reads CASSYAGVAGANVLTF. The CDR3 nucleotides read TGTGCCAGCAGTTACGCAGGGGTAGCTGGGGCCAACGTCCTGACTTTC.

As regards this clone: This CDR3 is also generated by other DNA sequences in the sample. This sequence joins TRBV28 and TRBJ1-1, with 8 bases that match TRBD1. Germline values: CDR1 MDHEN, CDR2 SYDVKM. J lost 5 bases, V lost 6 bases, and 17 bases had no gene match. The CDR3 has 17 amino acids. The CDR3 sequence is CASSRFQGQGRGTEAFF. CDR3 DNA sequence: TGTGCCAGCAGCCGTTTCCAAGGACAGGGAAGGGGAACTGAAGCTTTCTTT.

About this clone itself: This CDR3 is also generated by other DNA sequences in the sample. This chain links TRBV6-2 or TRBV6-3 with TRBJ1-1; TRBD1 agrees at 11 bases. Trimming took 6 bases from V and 1 from J; bases not matched to a gene: 10. Looked up from germline, CDR1 is MNHEY and CDR2 is SVGEGT. The CDR3 runs to 17 residues. The chain's CDR3 is CASSSGTGGGKNTEAFF. The CDR3 coding sequence is TGTGCCAGCAGCTCTGGGACAGGGGGGGGGAAGAACACTGAAGCTTTCTTT.

This clone was observed a handful of times. The genes are TRBV18 and TRBJ1-4; the D gene is possibly TRBD1 (6 bases). V gave up 3 bases and J gave up 6 bases, with 20 bases separating them. In germline, CDR1 is KGHSH, CDR2 LQKENI. This CDR3 spans 17 amino acids. CDR3 region: CASSPVIGGGKDEKLFF. The CDR3 nucleotides read TGTGCCAGCTCACCCGTTATAGGTGGGGGCAAGGATGAAAAACTGTTTTTT.